The 12 T cell receptor beta chains given below trace back to one sample, sequenced in a study of CD8+CD57+ T cells in acquired aplastic anemia. Using genomic DNA as the template, TCR beta VDJ and CDR3 profiling was carried out. TCRdb re-called the reads through MiXCR, storing one row per CDR3 protein. The data hold about 220,000 distinct CDR3 sequences, with approximately 35% observed a single time. Sequenced material: sorted CD4+, CD8+, or CD8+CD57+ T cells (not recorded which) from PBMCs. The source is a human donor in good health, serving as a control.

The chain carries TRBV30 and TRBJ2-1; D perhaps matches TRBD2 (6 bases). Germline V gene lookup returns CDR1 GTSNPN and CDR2 SVGIG (reference sequence). The CDR3 consists of 13 residues. Trimming pared 3 bases from V and 7 bases from J, leaving 13 bases between. Written as DNA, the CDR3 is TGTGCCTGGAGCCGGACGGGGAGGAATGAGCAGTTCTTC. This gives the protein CAWSRTGRNEQFF. Supplemented by reference TRBV30 and TRBJ2-1, the full variable domain reads SQTIHQWPATLVQPVGSPLSLECTVEGTSNPNLYWYRQAAGRGLQLLFYSVGIGQISSEVPQNLSASRPQDRQFILSSKKLLLSDSGFYLCAWSRTGRNEQFFGPGTRLTVL.

The chain is built from TRBV2 and TRBJ2-2; D remains ambiguous. The CDR3 has 13 amino acids. The germline gives CDR1 SNHLY, CDR2 FYNNEI. Between the trimmed V and J ends, which lost 1 base and 6 bases, there was a span of 6 bases. CDR3 sequence reads: CASSEDGAGELFF. CDR3 in DNA: TGTGCCAGCAGTGAAGACGGCGCCGGGGAGCTGTTTTTT.

The chain uses TRBV6-5 and TRBJ2-6; 9 bases align to TRBD2. The germline V gene has CDR1 MNHEY and CDR2 SVGAGI. CDR3 length: 17 amino acids. J was trimmed by 0 bases and V by 1 base; bases with no gene match: 1. This CDR3 reads CASSYWRGGSGANVLTF. The CDR3 region has the DNA TGTGCCAGCAGTTACTGGCGGGGGGGCTCTGGGGCCAACGTCCTGACTTTC.

This clonotype has ten or more counts. The chain links TRBV19 to TRBJ2-7, with D possibly being TRBD1 (6 bases). Germline V gene data show CDR1 as LNHDA and CDR2 as SQIVND (reference sequence). The V and J ends lost 6 bases and 2 bases respectively, with 11 bases between them. This CDR3 region has 13 residues. The CDR3 nucleotides read TGTGCCAGTAGCAGGGGTGGGACCTACGAGCAGTACTTC. Amino acid sequence: CASSRGGTYEQYF. Full variable domain (outside the CDR3, taken from reference TRBV19 and TRBJ2-7): DGGITQSPKYLFRKEGQNVTLSCEQNLNHDAMYWYRQDPGQGLRLIYYSQIVNDFQKGDIAEGYSVSREKKESFPLTVTSAQKNPTAFYLCASSRGGTYEQYFGPGTRLTVT.

This clonotype has only a few counts. The chain couples TRBV18 to TRBJ2-7; 14 nucleotides match TRBD2. V shed 0 bases and J 4 bases; nucleotides not matched to a gene: 2. This CDR3 region has 16 residues. Germline V CDR1 and CDR2: KGHSH, LQKENI. The CDR3 DNA follows: TGTGCCAGCTCACCACCGGGACTAGCGGGAGTTTACGAGCAGTACTTC. Translated, it gives CASSPPGLAGVYEQYF.

This clonotype was seen repeatedly, ten times or more. The chain combines TRBV20-1 with TRBJ1-2, with D hard to call. This CDR3 region has 12 residues. V lost 4 bases to trimming and J lost 2 bases, with 8 bases between them. Germline CDR1 is DFQATT and CDR2 is SNEGSKA (reference sequence). The CDR3 DNA is TGCAGTGCTAACCACCCCAACTATGGCTACACCTTC. This gives the protein CSANHPNYGYTF.

Points on this clonotype: One end of the junction fails to match germline, which may point to a read error. The J gene is TRBJ2-4, the V gene TRBV11-1, with D unclear. CDR1 is SGHAT and CDR2 is FQDESV in the germline V gene (reference sequence). The CDR3 has 15 amino acids. CDR3 protein: CAGSLGRLAKNIQYF. CDR3 coding DNA: TGTGCCGGCAGCTTAGGACGGCTAGCCAAAAACATTCAGTACTTC. The full variable domain, completed using reference TRBV11-1 and TRBJ2-4, is EAEVAQSPRYKITEKSQAVAFWCDPISGHATLYWYRQILGQGPELLVQFQDESVVDDSQLPKDRFSAERLKGVDSTLKIQPAELGDSAMYLCAGSLGRLAKNIQYFGAGTRLSVL.

The chain links TRBV5-1 to TRBJ2-2; D is ambiguous. CDR1 SGHRS and CDR2 YFSETQ come from the germline V gene. This CDR3 is 16 amino acids long. Trimming took 2 bases from V and 2 from J, leaving 13 bases between them. The CDR3, as DNA: TGCGCCAGCAGCTTAACCCTTCAACTTAACACCGGGGAGCTGTTTTTT. As protein: CASSLTLQLNTGELFF. The variable domain in full, completed from reference TRBV5-1 and TRBJ2-2, reads KAGVTQTPRYLIKTRGQQVTLSCSPISGHRSVSWYQQTPGQGLQFLFEYFSETQRNKGNFPGRFSGRQFSNSRSEMNVSTLELGDSALYLCASSLTLQLNTGELFFGEGSRLTVL.

Ten or more counts support this clonotype. This sequence joins TRBV7-8 and TRBJ2-7, with D hard to call. There are 16 residues in the CDR3. Germline V gene lookup returns CDR1 SGHVS and CDR2 FQNEAQ. Trimming shortened V by 1 base and J by 0 bases, and 13 bases separated the two germline ends. This CDR3 is CASSLEWSDPSYEQYF. The CDR3 bases are TGTGCCAGCAGCTTAGAGTGGTCCGACCCCTCCTACGAGCAGTACTTC. The whole variable domain, filled in from reference TRBV7-8 and TRBJ2-7, reads GAGVSQSPRYKVAKRGQDVALRCDPISGHVSLFWYQQALGQGPEFLTYFQNEAQLDKSGLPSDRFFAERPEGSVSTLKIQRTQQEDSAVYLCASSLEWSDPSYEQYFGPGTRLTVT.

This clonotype was seen ten or more times. This sequence joins TRBV24-1 and TRBJ2-3; D gene unclear. CDR3 length: 15 amino acids. The V gene's germline CDR1 is KGHDR and CDR2 SFDVKD. Trimming pared 3 bases from V and 2 bases from J, leaving 11 bases between. CDR3: CATSDKGVTTDTQYF. CDR3 nucleotide sequence: TGTGCCACCAGTGATAAAGGAGTTACCACAGATACGCAGTATTTT.

As for this clonotype: A much larger clone differs from this one at a single base, so this may be a read error. The J gene is TRBJ1-2, the V gene TRBV20-1, with 7 bases matching TRBD1. V lost 5 bases to trimming and J lost 3 bases; unmatched junction nucleotides: 3. CDR1 is DFQATT, CDR2 SNEGSKA, per germline (reference sequence). CDR3 length equals 12 residues. CDR3 loop: CSAHTGDYGYTF. CDR3 bases: TGCAGTGCTCATACAGGGGACTATGGCTACACCTTC.

This clonotype was seen many times. The rearrangement links TRBV7-9 to TRBJ1-3; possible D gene TRBD1, 5 bases. Germline-derived CDR1 and CDR2 are SEHNR and FQNEAQ (reference sequence). The CDR3 spans 15 residues. Trimming took off 0 bases at V and 2 bases at J, with 8 bases between the two ends. In DNA form, the CDR3 reads TGTGCCAGCAGCTTAGCGCTCAGGGCTGGAAACACCATATATTTT. This encodes CASSLALRAGNTIYF.